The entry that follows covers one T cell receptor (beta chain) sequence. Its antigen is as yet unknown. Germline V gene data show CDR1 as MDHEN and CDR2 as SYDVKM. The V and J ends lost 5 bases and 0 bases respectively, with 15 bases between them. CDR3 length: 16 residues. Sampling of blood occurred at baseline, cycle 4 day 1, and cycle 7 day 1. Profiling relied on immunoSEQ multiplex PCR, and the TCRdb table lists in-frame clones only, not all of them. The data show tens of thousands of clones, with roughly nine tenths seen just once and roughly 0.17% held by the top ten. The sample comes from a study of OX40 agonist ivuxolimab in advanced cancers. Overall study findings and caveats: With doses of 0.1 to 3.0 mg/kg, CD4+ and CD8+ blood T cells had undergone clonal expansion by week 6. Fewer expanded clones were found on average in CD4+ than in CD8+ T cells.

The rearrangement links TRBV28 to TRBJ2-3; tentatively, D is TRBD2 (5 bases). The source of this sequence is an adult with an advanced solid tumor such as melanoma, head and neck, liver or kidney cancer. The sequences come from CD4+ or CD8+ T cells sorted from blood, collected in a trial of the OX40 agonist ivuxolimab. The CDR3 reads CASSTPGRASTDTQYF. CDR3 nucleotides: TGTGCCAGCAGTACCCCTGGGCGGGCTAGCACAGATACGCAGTATTTT. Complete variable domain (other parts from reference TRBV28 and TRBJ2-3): DVKVTQSSRYLVKRTGEKVFLECVQDMDHENMFWYRQDPGLGLRLIYFSYDVKMKEKGDIPEGYSVSREKKERFSLILESASTNQTSMYLCASSTPGRASTDTQYFGPGTRLTVL.